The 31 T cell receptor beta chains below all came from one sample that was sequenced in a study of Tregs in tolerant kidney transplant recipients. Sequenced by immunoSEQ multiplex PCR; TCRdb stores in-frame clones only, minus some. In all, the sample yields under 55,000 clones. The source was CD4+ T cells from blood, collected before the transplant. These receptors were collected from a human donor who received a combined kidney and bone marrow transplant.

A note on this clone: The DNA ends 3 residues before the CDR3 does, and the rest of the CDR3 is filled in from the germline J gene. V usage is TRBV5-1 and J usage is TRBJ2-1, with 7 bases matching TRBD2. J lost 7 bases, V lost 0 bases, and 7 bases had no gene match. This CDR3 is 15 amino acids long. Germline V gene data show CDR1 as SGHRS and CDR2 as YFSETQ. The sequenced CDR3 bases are TGCGCCAGCAGCTTGGATGGGACTAATTGGAATGAG. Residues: CASSLDGTNWNE. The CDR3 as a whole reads CASSLDGTNWNEQFF.

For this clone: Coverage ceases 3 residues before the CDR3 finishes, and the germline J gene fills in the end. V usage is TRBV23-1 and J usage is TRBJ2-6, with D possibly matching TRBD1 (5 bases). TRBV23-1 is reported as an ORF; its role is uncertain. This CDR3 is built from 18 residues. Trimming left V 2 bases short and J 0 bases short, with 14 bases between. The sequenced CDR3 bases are TGCGCCAGCAGTCAAGCGACAGCAGGAGACTCTGGGGCCAACGTC. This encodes CASSQATAGDSGANV. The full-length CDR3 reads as CASSQATAGDSGANVLTF.

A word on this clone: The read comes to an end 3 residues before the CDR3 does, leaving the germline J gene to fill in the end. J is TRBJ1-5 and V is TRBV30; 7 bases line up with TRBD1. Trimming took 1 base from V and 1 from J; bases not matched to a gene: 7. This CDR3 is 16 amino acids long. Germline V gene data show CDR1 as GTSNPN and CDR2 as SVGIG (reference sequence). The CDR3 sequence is CAWSDGPGQSNQPQHF. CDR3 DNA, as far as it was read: TGTGCCTGGAGTGATGGACCGGGACAGAGCAATCAGCCC.

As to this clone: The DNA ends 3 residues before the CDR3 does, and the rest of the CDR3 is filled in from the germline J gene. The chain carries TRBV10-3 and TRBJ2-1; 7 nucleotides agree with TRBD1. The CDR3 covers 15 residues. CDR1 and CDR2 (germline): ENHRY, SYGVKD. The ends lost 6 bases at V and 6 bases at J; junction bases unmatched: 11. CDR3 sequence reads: CAISPRDRSTNEQFF. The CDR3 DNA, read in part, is TGTGCCATCAGCCCCCGGGACAGATCGACCAATGAG.

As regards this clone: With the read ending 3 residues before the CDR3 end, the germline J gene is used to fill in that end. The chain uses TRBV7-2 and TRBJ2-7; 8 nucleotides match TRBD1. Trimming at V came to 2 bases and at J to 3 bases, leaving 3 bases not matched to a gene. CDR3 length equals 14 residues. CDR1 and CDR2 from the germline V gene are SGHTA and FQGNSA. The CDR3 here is CASSLLQGGYEQYF. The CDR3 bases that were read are TGTGCCAGCAGCTTATTACAGGGGGGCTACGAG.

The CDR3 sequence is CASSLAGPKYTIYF. Incomplete CDR3 DNA: TGTGCCAGCAGCTTAGCGGGGCCAAAGTACACC. V and J are TRBV7-8 and TRBJ1-3, with a tentative D call TRBD1 (5 bases). The read comes to an end 3 residues before the CDR3 does, leaving the germline J gene to fill in the end. Trimming stripped 0 bases from V and 8 bases from J, with 11 bases between. Looked up from germline, CDR1 is SGHVS and CDR2 is FQNEAQ. The CDR3 length is 14 residues.

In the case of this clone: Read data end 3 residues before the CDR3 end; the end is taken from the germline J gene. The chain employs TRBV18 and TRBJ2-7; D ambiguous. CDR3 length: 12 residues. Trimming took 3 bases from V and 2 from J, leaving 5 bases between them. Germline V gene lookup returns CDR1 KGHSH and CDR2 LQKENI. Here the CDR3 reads CASSPTTYEQYF. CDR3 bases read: TGTGCCAGCTCACCTACAACCTACGAG.

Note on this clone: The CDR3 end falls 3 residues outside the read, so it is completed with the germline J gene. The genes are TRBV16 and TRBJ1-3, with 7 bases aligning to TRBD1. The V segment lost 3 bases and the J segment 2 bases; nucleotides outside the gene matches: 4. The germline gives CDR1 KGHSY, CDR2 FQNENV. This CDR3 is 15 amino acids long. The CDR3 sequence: CASSQSTGAGNTIYF. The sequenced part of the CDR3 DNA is TGTGCCAGCAGCCAGAGCACAGGGGCTGGAAACACC.

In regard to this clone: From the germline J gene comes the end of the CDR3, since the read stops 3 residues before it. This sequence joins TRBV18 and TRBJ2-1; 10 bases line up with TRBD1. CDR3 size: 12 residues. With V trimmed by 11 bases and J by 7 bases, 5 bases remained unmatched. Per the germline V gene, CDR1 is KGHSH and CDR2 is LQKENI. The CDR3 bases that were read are TGTGCCGGAAGGGACAGGGGTAATGAG. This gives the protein CAGRDRGNE. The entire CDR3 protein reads CAGRDRGNEQFF. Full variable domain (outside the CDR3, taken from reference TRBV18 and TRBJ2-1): NAGVMQNPRHLVRRRGQEARLRCSPMKGHSHVYWYRQLPEEGLKFMVYLQKENIIDESGMPKERFSAEFPKEGPSILRIQQVVRGDSAAYFCAGRDRGNEQFFGPGTRLTVL.

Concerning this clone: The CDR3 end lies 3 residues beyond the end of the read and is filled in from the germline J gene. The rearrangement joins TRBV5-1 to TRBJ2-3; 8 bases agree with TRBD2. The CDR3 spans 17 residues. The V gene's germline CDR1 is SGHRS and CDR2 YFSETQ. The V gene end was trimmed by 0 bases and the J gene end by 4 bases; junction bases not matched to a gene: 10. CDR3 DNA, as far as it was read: TGCGCCAGCAGCTTGGATTTTCGCGGGGGGTTGTCAGATACG. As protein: CASSLDFRGGLSDT. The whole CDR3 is CASSLDFRGGLSDTQYF.

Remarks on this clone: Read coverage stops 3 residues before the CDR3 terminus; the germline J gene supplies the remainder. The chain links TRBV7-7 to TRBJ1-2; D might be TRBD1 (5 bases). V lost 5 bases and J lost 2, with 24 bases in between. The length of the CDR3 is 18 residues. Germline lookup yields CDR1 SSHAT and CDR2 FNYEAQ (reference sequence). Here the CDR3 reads CASSHQRVPSEGNYGYTF. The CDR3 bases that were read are TGTGCCAGCAGCCATCAACGGGTTCCCTCGGAGGGGAACTATGGC.

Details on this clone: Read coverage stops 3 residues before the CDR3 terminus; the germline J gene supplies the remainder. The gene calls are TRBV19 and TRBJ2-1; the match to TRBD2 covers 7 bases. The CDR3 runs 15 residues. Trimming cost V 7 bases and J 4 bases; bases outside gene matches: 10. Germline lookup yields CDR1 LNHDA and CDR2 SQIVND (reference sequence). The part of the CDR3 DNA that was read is TGTGCCAGTACTACGGGGGGATGGGGTTACAATGAG. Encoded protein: CASTTGGWGYNE. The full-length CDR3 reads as CASTTGGWGYNEQFF.

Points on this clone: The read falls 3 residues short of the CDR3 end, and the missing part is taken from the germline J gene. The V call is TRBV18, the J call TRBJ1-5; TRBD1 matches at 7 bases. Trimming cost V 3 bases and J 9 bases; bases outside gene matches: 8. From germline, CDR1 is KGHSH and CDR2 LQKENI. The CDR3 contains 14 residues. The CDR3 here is CASSPSGGSRPQHF. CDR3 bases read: TGTGCCAGCTCACCTTCAGGGGGGTCCCGGCCC.

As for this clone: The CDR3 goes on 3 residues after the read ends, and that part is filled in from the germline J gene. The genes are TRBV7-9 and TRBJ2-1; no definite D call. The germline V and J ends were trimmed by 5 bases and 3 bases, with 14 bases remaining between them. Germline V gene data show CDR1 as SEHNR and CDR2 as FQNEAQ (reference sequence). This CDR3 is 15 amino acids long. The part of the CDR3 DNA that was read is TGTGCCAGCAGCACCACATCGACTTTCTACAATGAG. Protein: CASSTTSTFYNE. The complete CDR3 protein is CASSTTSTFYNEQFF.

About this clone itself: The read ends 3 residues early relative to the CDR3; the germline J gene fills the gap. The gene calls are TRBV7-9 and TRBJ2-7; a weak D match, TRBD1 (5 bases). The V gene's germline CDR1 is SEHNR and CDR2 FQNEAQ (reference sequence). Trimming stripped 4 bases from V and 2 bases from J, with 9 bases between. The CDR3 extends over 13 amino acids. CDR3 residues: CASSSGNTYEQYF. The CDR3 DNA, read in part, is TGTGCCAGCAGCTCAGGGAACACCTACGAG. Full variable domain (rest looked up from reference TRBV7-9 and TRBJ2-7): DTGVSQNPRHKITKRGQNVTFRCDPISEHNRLYWYRQTLGQGPEFLTYFQNEAQLEKSRLLSDRFSAERPKGSFSTLEIQRTEQGDSAMYLCASSSGNTYEQYFGPGTRLTVT.

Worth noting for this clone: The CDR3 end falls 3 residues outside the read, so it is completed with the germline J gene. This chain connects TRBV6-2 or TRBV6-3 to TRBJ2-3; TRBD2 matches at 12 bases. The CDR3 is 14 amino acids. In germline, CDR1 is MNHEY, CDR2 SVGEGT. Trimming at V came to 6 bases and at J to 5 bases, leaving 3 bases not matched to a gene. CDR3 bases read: TGTGCCAGCAGGGAGGGACTAGCGGGAGATACG. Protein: CASREGLAGDT. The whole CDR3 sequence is CASREGLAGDTQYF.

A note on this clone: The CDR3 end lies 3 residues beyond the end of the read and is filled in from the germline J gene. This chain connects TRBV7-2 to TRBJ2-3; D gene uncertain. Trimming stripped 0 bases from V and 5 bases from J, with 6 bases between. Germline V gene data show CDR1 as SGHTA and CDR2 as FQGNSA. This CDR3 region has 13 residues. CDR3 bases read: TGTGCCAGCAGCTTAGCAGGGTTAGATACG. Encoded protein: CASSLAGLDT. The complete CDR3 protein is CASSLAGLDTQYF. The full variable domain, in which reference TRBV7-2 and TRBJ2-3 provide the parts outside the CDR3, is GAGVSQSPSNKVTEKGKDVELRCDPISGHTALYWYRQSLGQGLEFLIYFQGNSAPDKSGLPSDRFSAERTGGSVSTLTIQRTQQEDSAVYLCASSLAGLDTQYFGPGTRLTVL.

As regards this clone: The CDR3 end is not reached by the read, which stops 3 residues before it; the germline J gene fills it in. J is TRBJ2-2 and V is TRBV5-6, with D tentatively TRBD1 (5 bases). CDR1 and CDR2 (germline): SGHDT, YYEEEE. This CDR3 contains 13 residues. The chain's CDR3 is CASSLQQRDRLFF. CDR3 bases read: TGTGCCAGCAGCTTGCAACAGCGAGACAGG.

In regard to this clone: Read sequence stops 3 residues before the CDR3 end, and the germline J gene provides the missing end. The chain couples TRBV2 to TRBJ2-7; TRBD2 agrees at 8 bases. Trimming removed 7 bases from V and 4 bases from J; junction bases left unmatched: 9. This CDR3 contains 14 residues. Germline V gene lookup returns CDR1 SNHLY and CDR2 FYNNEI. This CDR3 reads CASTAQRGSYEQYF. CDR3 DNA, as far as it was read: TGTGCCAGCACCGCCCAGCGGGGGAGTTACGAG.

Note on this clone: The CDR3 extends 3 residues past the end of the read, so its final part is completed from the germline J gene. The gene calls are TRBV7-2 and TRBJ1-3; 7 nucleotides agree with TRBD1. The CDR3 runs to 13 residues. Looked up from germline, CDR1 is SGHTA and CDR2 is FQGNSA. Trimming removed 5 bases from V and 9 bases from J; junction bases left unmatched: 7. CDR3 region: CASSTTQGSTIYF. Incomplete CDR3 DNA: TGTGCCAGCAGCACCACACAGGGGTCCACC. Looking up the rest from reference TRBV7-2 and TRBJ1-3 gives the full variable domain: GAGVSQSPSNKVTEKGKDVELRCDPISGHTALYWYRQSLGQGLEFLIYFQGNSAPDKSGLPSDRFSAERTGGSVSTLTIQRTQQEDSAVYLCASSTTQGSTIYFGEGSWLTVV.

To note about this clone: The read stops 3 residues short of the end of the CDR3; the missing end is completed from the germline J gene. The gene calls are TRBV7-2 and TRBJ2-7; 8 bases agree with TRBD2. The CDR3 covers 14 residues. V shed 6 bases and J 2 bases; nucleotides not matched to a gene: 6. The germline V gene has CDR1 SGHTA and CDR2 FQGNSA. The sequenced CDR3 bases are TGTGCCAGCAGACCCGGGGGGGGCCCCTACGAG. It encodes CASRPGGGPYE. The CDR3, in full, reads CASRPGGGPYEQYF.

The sequenced part of the CDR3 DNA is TGTGCCAGCAGCTTAGGAGGAGGGCACAATTCACCC. Translation: CASSLGGGHNSP. The CDR3 in its entirety is CASSLGGGHNSPLHF. The rearrangement uses TRBV7-2 and TRBJ1-6; D call uncertain. The read ends 3 residues shy of where the CDR3 ends; the end is completed using the germline J gene. Trimming took off 1 base at V and 7 bases at J, with 11 bases between the two ends. Looked up from germline, CDR1 is SGHTA and CDR2 is FQGNSA. CDR3 length equals 15 residues.

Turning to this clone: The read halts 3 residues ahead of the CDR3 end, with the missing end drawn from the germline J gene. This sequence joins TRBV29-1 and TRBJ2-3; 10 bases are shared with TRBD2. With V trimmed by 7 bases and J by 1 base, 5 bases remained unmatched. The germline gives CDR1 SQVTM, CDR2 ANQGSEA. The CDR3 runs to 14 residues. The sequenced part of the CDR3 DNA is TGCAGCGCCGCCCTAGCGGGGGGCACAGATACG. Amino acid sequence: CSAALAGGTDT. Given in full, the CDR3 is CSAALAGGTDTQYF.

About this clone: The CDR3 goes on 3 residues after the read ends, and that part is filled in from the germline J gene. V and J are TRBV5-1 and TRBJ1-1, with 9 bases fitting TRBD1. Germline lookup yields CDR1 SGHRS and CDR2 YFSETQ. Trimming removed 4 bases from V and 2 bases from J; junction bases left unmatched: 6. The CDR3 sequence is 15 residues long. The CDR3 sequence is CASSGGQGRNTEAFF. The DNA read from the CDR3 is TGCGCCAGCAGCGGGGGACAGGGAAGAAACACTGAA.

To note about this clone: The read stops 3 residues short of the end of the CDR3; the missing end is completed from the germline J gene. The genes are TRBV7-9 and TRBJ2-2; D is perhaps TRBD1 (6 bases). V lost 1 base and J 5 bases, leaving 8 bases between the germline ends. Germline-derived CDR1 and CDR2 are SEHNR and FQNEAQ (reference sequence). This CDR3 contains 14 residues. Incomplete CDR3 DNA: TGTGCCAGCAGCTTAGGGCAGGGGACCGGGGAG. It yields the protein CASSLGQGTGE. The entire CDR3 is CASSLGQGTGELFF.

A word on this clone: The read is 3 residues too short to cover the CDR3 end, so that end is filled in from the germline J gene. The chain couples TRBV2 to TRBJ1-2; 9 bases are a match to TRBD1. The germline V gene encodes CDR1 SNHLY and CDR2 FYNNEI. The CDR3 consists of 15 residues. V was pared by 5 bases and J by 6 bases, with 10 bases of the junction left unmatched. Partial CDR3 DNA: TGTGCCAGCAGTCGACAGGGGGGAGGTTGGGATGGC. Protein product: CASSRQGGGWDG. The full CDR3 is CASSRQGGGWDGYTF.

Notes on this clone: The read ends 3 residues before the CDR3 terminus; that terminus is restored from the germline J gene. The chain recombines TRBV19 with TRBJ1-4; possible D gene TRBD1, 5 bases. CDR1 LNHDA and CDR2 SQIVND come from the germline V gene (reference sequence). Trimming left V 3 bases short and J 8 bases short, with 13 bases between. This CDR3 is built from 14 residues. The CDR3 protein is CASSIQGVAEKLFF. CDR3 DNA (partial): TGTGCCAGTAGTATTCAAGGGGTCGCGGAAAAA.

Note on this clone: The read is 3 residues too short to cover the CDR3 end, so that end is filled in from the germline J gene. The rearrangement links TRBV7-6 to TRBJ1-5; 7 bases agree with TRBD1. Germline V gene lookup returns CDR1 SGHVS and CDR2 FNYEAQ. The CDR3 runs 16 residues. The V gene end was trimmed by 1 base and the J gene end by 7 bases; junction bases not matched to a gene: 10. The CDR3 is CASSLGPDREIQPQHF. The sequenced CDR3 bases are TGTGCCAGCAGCTTAGGACCCGACAGGGAAATACAGCCC.

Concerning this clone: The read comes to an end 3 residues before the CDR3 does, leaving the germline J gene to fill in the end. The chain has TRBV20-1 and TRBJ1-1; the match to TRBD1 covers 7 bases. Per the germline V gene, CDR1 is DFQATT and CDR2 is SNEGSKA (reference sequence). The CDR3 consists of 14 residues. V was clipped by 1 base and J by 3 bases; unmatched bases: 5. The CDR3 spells CSARAGTDHTEAFF. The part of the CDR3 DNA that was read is TGCAGTGCTAGAGCCGGGACAGACCACACTGAA.

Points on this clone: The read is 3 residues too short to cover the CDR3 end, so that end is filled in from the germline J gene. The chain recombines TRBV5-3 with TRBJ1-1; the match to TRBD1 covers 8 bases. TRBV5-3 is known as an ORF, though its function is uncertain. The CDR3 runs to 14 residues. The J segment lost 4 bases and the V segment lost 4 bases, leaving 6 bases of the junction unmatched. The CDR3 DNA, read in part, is TGTGCCAGAAGCCCAGGGGGCAGGGGCACTGAA. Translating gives CARSPGGRGTE. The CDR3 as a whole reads CARSPGGRGTEAFF.

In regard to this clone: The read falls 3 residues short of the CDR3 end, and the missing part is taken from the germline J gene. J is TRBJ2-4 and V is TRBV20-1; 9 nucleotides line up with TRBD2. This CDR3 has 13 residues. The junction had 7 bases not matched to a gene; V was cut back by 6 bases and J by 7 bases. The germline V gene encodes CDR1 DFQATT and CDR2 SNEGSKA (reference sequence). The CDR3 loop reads CSAQTSGGNIQYF. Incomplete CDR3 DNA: TGCAGTGCCCAGACTAGCGGAGGCAACATT.